This TCR beta chain is drawn from a study of molecular identifiers for immune sequencing clone quantification. This clonotype is categorized as medium-sized. V shed 4 bases and J shed 7 bases, with 17 bases lying between them. The V gene's germline CDR1 is SGDLS and CDR2 YYNGEE. The CDR3 length is 14 residues. TCRdb analysed the PCR reads with MiXCR anew, one entry per CDR3 protein. The repertoire holds roughly 24,000 distinct CDR3 sequences, with 17% as singletons. The genes are TRBV9 and TRBJ2-5, with a possible D match to TRBD2 (5 bases). What was sequenced was naive CD8+ T cells from blood, with Jurkat cell RNA spiked in. Described subset: FACS-sorted CD8+CD4-CCR7+CD45RA+ naive T cells. This TCR came from a human donor in good health. Some libraries in this study had Jurkat cell RNA spiked in. CDR3 in amino acids: CASSPGGADWTQYF. In DNA form, the CDR3 reads TGTGCCAGCAGCCCCGGCGGAGCGGACTGGACCCAGTACTTC.